The clone carrying this T cell receptor (beta chain) has only a few counts. Its cognate antigen is unknown. V was clipped by 4 bases and J by 10 bases, with 14 bases between them. The CDR3 runs 13 residues. Germline lookup yields CDR1 MGHRA and CDR2 YSYEKL. This sample was taken from a study of T-cell reconstitution after alpha-beta-depleted transplantation in children. Using unique molecular identifiers, the investigators prepared the TCRbeta library. From the PCR reads, TCRdb called clonotypes with MiXCR, one entry per CDR3 protein. The repertoire includes 700,000 to 850,000 distinct CDR3 sequences, 15% to 20% of them detected once, and around 4.5% sits in the top ten. Study outcomes and limitations: About two months after transplant, alpha-beta T cells reportedly came from several hundred expanded graft clones. Newly made T cells mostly supplied T-cell counts and diversity one year after transplant. Where some patients showed high TCRbeta diversity at day 60, it came from recipient T cells and thymic progenitors that had survived.

The J gene is TRBJ2-1, the V gene TRBV4-1; tentative D call: TRBD2 (7 bases). This material consisted of PBMCs, mostly from graft donor cells, taken 360 days after TCRalphabeta/CD19-depleted stem cell transplant. The sequence came from a male patient aged 10 to 17 who had a stem cell transplant for acute lymphoblastic leukemia, so the T cells may come from the graft donor. CDR3 sequence (DNA): TGCGCCAGCAGCCTTATGGGAGGGGGAGAGCAGTTCTTC. Its protein is CASSLMGGGEQFF.